The source of this TCR beta chain is a study of T cells in lung cancer brain metastases. Looking at the study overall: A median approximately 300 days separated primary and brain metastasis sampling.

The data were produced by immunoSEQ multiplex PCR, yet TCRdb's version contains in-frame clones alone and is incomplete. Among about 4,200 clones listed, roughly 90% were seen once. This clone showed up just once. The antigen is undetermined. Either synchronous oligometastatic disease or delayed solitary brain metastasis recurrence led to resection. Exclusion applied to any patient with a history of multiple malignancies. Findings and limits, study-wide: Paired primaries held more unique productive clones than brain metastases (median approximately 4,500 versus 1,500).

The ends were cut back, 1 base at V and 2 bases at J, with 6 bases in the middle. The CDR3 is 15 residues long. Germline loops: CDR1 SGHTA, CDR2 FQGNSA. This TCR derives from a man in his sixties with non-small cell lung cancer. Sequenced input: tumor tissue from the primary lung tumor. V and J are TRBV7-2 and TRBJ2-6; possibly TRBD1 or TRBD2 for D (5 bases each). CDR3: CASSLGGTGANVLTF. The CDR3 coding sequence is TGTGCCAGCAGCTTAGGGGGGACTGGGGCCAACGTCCTGACTTTC.